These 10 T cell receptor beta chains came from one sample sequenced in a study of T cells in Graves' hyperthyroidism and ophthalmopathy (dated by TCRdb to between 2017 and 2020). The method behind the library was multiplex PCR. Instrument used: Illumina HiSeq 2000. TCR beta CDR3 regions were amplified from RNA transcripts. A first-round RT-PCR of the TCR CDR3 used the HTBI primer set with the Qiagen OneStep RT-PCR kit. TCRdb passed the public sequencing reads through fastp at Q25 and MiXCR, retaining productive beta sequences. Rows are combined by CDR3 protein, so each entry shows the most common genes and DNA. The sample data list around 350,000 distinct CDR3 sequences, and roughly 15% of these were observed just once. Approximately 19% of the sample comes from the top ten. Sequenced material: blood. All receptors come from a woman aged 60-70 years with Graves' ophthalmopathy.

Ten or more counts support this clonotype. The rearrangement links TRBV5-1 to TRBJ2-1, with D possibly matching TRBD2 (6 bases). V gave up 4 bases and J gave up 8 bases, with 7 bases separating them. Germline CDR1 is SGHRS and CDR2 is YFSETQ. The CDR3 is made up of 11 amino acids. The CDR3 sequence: CASSRDYEQFF. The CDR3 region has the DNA TGCGCCAGCAGCAGGGACTATGAGCAGTTCTTC.

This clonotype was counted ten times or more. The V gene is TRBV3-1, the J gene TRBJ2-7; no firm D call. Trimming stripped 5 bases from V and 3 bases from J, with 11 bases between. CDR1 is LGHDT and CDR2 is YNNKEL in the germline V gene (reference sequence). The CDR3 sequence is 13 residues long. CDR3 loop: CASSFGQVYEQYF. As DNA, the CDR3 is TGTGCCAGCAGCTTTGGGCAGGTCTACGAGCAGTACTTC.

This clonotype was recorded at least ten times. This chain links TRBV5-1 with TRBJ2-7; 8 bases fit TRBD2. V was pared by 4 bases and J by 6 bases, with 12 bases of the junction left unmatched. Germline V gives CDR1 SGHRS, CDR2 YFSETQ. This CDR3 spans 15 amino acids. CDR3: CASSSPLAGNVEQYF. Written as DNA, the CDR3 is TGCGCCAGCAGCAGCCCGTTAGCGGGGAACGTCGAGCAGTACTTC.

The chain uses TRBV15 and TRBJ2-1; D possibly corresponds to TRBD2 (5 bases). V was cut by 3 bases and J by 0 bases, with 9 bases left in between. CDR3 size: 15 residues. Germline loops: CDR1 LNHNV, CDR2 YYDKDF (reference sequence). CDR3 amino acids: CATSRTTSSYNEQFF. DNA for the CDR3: TGTGCCACCAGCAGGACTACCTCCTCCTACAATGAGCAGTTCTTC.

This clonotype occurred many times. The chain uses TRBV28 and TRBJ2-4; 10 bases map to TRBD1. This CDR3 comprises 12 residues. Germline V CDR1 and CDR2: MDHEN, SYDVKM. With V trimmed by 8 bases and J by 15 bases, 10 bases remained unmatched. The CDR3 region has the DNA TGTGCCAGCGGCGATGGGACAGGGGTCGGGTACTTC. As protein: CASGDGTGVGYF.

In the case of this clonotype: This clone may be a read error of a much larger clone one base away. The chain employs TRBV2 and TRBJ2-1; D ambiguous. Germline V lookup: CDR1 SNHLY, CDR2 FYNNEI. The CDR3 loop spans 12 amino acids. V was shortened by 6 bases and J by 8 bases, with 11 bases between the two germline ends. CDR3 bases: TGTGCCAGCAGCCCCCTAGTCGATGAGCAGTTCTTC. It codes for CASSPLVDEQFF.

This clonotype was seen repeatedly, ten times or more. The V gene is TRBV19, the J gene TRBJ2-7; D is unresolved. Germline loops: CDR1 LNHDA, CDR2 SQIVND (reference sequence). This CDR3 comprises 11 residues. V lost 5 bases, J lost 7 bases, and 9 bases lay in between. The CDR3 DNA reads TGTGCCAGTAGTCAGTGGGGAGAGCAGTACTTC. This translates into CASSQWGEQYF.

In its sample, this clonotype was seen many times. CDR3 nucleotides: TGTGCCAGCAGCGTAGGTAGTAGCTCCTACGAGCAGTACTTC. Encoded protein: CASSVGSSSYEQYF. V and J are TRBV9 and TRBJ2-7; no reliable D call. Looked up from germline, CDR1 is SGDLS and CDR2 is YYNGEE. This CDR3 has 14 amino acids. V was cut by 0 bases and J by 0 bases, with 7 bases left in between.

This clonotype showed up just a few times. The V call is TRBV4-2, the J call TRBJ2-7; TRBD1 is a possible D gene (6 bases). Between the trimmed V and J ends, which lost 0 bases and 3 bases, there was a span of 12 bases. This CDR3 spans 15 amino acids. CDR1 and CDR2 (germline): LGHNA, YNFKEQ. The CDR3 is CASSQDLQGGYEQYF. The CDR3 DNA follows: TGTGCCAGCAGCCAAGATCTACAGGGCGGCTACGAGCAGTACTTC.

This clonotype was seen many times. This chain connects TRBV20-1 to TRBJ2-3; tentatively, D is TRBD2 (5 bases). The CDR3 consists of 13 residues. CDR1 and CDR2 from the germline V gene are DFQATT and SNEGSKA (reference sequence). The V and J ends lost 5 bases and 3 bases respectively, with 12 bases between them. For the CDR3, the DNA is TGCAGTGCTGTAGAGGGTTTAACAGATACGCAGTATTTT. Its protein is CSAVEGLTDTQYF.